Presented here are 6 T cell receptor beta chains from one specimen sequenced in a study of T cells after posttransplantation cyclophosphamide. Cyclophosphamide on days +3 and +4 followed busulfan-fludarabine conditioning and a marrow graft. Some clones are missing from TCRdb's copy, which holds only in-frame ones; the method was immunoSEQ multiplex PCR. In the table there are roughly 5,000 clones, 82% of which are singletons. Specimen: CD4+ T cells sorted from blood, collected 350 to 380 days after allogeneic stem cell transplant with posttransplant cyclophosphamide. All receptors come from a male patient aged 50 or older who received an allogeneic stem cell transplant from a related donor and was CMV-positive. Some T cells may originate from the graft donor.

The chain joins TRBV29-1 to TRBJ2-1; 8 bases match TRBD1. The V and J ends lost 7 bases and 3 bases, in that order; junction bases with no gene match: 8. CDR3 length equals 14 residues. In germline, CDR1 is SQVTM, CDR2 ANQGSEA. CDR3: CSARRTGLYNEQFF. The CDR3 nucleotides read TGCAGCGCCCGCCGGACAGGGCTCTACAATGAGCAGTTCTTC.

The V gene is TRBV6-5, the J gene TRBJ1-5; D may be TRBD1 (5 bases). The V end lost 5 bases, the J end lost 2 bases, and 7 bases lay between the germline ends. This CDR3 spans 13 amino acids. Germline V CDR1 and CDR2: MNHEY, SVGAGI. CDR3 nucleotides: TGTGCCAGCAGTGGGGGGGGCAATCAGCCCCAGCATTTT. Its protein product is CASSGGGNQPQHF.

The chain recombines TRBV10-3 with TRBJ1-5, with D hard to call. CDR3 size: 12 residues. Trimming took off 6 bases at V and 4 bases at J, with 7 bases between the two ends. The germline gives CDR1 ENHRY, CDR2 SYGVKD. The CDR3: CAISRDNQPQHF. As DNA, the CDR3 is TGTGCCATCAGCCGGGATAATCAGCCCCAGCATTTT.

V is TRBV6-5 and J is TRBJ1-1; 7 bases are shared with TRBD1. Trimming cost V 0 bases and J 7 bases; bases outside gene matches: 5. The CDR3 length is 14 residues. Germline V gives CDR1 MNHEY, CDR2 SVGAGI. The CDR3 DNA is TGTGCCAGCAGTTACTCGAGGGGGCGTGATGAAGCTTTCTTT. Translation gives CASSYSRGRDEAFF.

CDR3 region: CASSQTGERETQYF. The CDR3 DNA reads TGTGCCAGCAGCCAGACAGGGGAGCGAGAGACCCAGTACTTC. The rearrangement uses TRBV11-1 and TRBJ2-5; TRBD1 matches at 8 bases. There are 14 residues in the CDR3. The junction had 6 bases not matched to a gene; V was cut back by 5 bases and J by 4 bases. The germline V gene encodes CDR1 SGHAT and CDR2 FQDESV (reference sequence). Full variable domain (remainder filled in from reference TRBV11-1 and TRBJ2-5): EAEVAQSPRYKITEKSQAVAFWCDPISGHATLYWYRQILGQGPELLVQFQDESVVDDSQLPKDRFSAERLKGVDSTLKIQPAELGDSAMYLCASSQTGERETQYFGPGTRLLVL.

To note about this clone: At one boundary the junction diverges from the germline segment, which might be a read error. The chain joins TRBV2 to TRBJ1-6; 8 bases line up with TRBD1. Germline V gene lookup returns CDR1 SNHLY and CDR2 FYNNEI. This CDR3 is 12 amino acids long. This chain's CDR3 is CASRVQGGRTCF. CDR3 in DNA: TGTGCCAGCAGGGTACAGGGGGGCCGGACTTGCTTT.